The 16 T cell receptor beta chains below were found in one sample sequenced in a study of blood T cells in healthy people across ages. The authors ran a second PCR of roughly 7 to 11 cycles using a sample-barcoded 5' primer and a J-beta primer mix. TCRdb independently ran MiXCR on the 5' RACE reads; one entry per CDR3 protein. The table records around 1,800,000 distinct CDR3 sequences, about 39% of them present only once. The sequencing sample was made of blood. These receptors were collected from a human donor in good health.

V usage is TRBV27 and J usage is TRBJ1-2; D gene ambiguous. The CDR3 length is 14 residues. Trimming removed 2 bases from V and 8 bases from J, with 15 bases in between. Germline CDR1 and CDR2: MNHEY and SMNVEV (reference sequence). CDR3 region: CASSLMGSSGGYTF. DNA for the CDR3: TGTGCCAGCAGTTTAATGGGCAGCTCCGGGGGCTACACCTTC.

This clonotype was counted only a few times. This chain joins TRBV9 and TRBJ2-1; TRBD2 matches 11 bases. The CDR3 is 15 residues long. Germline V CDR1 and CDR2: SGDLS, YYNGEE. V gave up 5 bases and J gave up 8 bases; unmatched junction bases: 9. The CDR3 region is CASSLAGGSTYEQFF. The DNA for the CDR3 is TGTGCCAGCAGTTTAGCGGGGGGGTCGACATATGAGCAGTTCTTC.

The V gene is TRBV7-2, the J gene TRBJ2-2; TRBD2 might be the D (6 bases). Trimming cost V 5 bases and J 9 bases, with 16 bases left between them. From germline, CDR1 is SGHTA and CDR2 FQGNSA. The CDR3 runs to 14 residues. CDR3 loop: CASSRTSGDRELFF. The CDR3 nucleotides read TGTGCCAGCAGCCGTACTTCGGGGGATCGGGAGCTGTTTTTT.

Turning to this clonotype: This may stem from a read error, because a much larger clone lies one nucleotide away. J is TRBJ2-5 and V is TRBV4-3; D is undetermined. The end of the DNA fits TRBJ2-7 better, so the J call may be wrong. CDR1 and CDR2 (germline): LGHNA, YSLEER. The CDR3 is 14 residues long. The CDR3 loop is CASSQDRGRDEQYF. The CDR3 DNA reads TGCGCCAGCAGCCAAGATCGAGGCAGAGACGAGCAGTACTTC.

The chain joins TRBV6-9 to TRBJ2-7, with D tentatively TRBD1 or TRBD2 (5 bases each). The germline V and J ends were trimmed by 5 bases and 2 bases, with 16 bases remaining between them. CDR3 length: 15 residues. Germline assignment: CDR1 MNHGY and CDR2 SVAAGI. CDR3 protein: CASSRPGRDPYEQYF. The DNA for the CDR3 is TGTGCCAGCAGTCGACCGGGACGGGACCCCTACGAGCAGTACTTC.

The CDR3 nucleotides are TGTGCCAGCAGTGTTTTCGGGACAGAAAACATTCAGTACTTC. This translates into CASSVFGTENIQYF. This chain joins TRBV2 and TRBJ2-4; TRBD1 agrees at 7 bases. The germline V gene encodes CDR1 SNHLY and CDR2 FYNNEI. V dropped 4 bases and J dropped 5; count of bases not matched to a gene: 5. The CDR3 has 14 amino acids.

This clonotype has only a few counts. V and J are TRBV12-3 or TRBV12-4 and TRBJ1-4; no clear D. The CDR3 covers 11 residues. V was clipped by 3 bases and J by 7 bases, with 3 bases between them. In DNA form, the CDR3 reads TGTGCCAGCAGTTTTGCTGAAAAACTGTTTTTT. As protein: CASSFAEKLFF.

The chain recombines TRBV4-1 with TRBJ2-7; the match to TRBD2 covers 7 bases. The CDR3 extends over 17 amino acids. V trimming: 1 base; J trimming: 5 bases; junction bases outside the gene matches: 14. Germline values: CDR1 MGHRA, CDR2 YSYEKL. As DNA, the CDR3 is TGCGCCAGCAGCCAAGGGACTGCGGGGGAGTTCGGGCACGAGCAGTACTTC. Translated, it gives CASSQGTAGEFGHEQYF.

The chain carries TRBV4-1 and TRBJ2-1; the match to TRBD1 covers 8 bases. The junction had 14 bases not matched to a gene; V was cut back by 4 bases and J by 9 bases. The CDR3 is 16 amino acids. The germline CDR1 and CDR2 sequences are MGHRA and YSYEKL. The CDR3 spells CASSLQGVNQGSEQFF. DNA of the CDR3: TGCGCCAGCAGCCTACAGGGGGTGAACCAAGGTAGTGAGCAGTTCTTC.

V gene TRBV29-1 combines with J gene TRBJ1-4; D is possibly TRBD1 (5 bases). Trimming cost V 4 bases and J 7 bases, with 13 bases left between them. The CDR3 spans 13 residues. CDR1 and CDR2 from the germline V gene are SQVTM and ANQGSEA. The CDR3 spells CSVGWRGGEKLFF. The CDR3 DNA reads TGCAGCGTTGGATGGAGGGGAGGTGAAAAACTGTTTTTT.

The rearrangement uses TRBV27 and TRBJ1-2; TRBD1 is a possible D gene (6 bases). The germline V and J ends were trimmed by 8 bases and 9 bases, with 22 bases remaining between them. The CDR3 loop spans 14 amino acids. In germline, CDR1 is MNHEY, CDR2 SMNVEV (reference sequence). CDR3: CASGPSGGDSSYTF. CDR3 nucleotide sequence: TGTGCCAGCGGGCCCTCGGGGGGCGATTCGAGCTACACCTTC.

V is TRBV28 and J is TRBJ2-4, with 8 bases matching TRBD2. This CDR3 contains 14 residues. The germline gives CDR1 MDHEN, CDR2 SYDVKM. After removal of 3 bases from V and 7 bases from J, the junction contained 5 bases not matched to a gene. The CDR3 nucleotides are TGTGCCAGCAGTTTGGTCGGGACTAGTAACATTCAGTACTTC. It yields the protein CASSLVGTSNIQYF.

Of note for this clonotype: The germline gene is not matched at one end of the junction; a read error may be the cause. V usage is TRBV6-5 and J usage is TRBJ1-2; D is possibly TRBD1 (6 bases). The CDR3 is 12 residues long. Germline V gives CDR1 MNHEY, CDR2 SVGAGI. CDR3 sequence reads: CACSYRGNGYTF. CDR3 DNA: TGTGCCTGCAGTTATAGGGGGAATGGCTACACCTTC.

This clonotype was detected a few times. The CDR3 sequence is CSARSTAGDPETQYF. CDR3 sequence (DNA): TGCAGTGCTAGATCCACAGCGGGGGATCCGGAGACCCAGTACTTC. This sequence joins TRBV20-1 and TRBJ2-5; 8 positions match TRBD2. Losses at the gene ends were 2 bases for V and 5 bases for J; bases not matched to a gene: 10. CDR1 DFQATT and CDR2 SNEGSKA come from the germline V gene (reference sequence). The CDR3 covers 15 residues.

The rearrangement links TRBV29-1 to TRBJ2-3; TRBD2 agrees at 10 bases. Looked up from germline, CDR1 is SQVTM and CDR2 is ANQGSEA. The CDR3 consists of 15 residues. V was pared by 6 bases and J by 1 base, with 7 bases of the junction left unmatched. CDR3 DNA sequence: TGCAGCGTCTCCGGGACTAGCGACCGCACAGATACGCAGTATTTT. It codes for CSVSGTSDRTDTQYF.

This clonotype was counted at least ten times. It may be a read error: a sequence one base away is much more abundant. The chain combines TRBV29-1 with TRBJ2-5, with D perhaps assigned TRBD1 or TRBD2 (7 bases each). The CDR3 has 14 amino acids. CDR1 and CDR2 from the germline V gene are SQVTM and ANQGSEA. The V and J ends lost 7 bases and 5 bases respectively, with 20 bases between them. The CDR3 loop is CSARWAGGGETQYF. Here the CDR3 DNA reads TGCAGCGCCCGTTGGGCAGGGGGGGGGGAGACCCAGTACTTC.